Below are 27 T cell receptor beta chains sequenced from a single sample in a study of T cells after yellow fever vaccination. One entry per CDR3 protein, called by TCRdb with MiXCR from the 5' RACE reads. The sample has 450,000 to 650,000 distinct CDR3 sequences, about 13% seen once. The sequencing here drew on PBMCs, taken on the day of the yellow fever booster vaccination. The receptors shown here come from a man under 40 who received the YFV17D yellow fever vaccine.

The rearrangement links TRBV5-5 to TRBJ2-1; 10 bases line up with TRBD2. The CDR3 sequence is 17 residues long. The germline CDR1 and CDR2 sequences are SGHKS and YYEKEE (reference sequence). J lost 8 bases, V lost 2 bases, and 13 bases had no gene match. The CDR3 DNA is TGTGCCAGCAGCTTATTGATAAGCGGGAGGGCCGGGGATGAGCAGTTCTTC. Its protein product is CASSLLISGRAGDEQFF.

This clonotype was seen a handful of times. CDR3 sequence (DNA): TGTGCCAGCAGCCCCGCCTACAGTAATGGGCAAGCTTTCTTT. This encodes CASSPAYSNGQAFF. The chain uses TRBV3-1 and TRBJ1-1; no clear D gene. The germline gives CDR1 LGHDT, CDR2 YNNKEL (reference sequence). V was cut by 4 bases and J by 9 bases, with 18 bases left in between. This CDR3 is 14 amino acids long.

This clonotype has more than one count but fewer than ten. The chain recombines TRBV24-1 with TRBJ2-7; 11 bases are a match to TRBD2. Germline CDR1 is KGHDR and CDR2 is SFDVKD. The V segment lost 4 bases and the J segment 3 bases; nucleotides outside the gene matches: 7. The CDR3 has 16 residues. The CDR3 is CATSDHTSGRIYEQYF. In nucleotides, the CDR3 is TGTGCCACCAGTGACCATACTAGCGGGAGAATCTACGAGCAGTACTTC.

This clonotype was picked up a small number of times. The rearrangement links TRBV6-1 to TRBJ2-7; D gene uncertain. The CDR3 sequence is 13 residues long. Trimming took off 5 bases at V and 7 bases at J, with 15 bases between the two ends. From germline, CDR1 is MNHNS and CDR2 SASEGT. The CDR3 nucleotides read TGTGCCAGCAGTCTCAACCGACTGAGAGAGCAGTACTTC. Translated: CASSLNRLREQYF.

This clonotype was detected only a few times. In DNA, the CDR3 is TGTGCCAGCAGCCAATTCGATAGTGCGCAGTATTTT. It codes for CASSQFDSAQYF. The chain carries TRBV3-1 and TRBJ2-3; D unclear. In germline, CDR1 is LGHDT, CDR2 YNNKEL (reference sequence). CDR3 length: 12 residues. V was trimmed by 2 bases and J by 10 bases, leaving 10 bases between them.

The CDR3 sequence is CASSQDNIDYGYTF. CDR3 bases: TGCGCCAGCAGCCAAGATAACATAGACTATGGCTACACCTTC. V is TRBV4-1 and J is TRBJ1-2; D remains ambiguous. Germline assignment: CDR1 MGHRA and CDR2 YSYEKL. The CDR3 runs 14 residues. V dropped 0 bases and J dropped 3 bases, with 8 bases sitting between them.

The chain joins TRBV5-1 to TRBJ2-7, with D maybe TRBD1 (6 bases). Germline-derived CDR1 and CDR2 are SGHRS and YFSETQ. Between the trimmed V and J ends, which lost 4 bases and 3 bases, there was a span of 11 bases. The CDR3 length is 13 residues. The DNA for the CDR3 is TGCGCCAGCAGCCAGGACAGTTACTACGAGCAGTACTTC. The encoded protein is CASSQDSYYEQYF.

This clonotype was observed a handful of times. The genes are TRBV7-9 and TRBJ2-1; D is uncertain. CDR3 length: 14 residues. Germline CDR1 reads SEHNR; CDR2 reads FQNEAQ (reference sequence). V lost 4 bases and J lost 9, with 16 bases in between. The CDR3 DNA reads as TGTGCCAGCAGCTCCGGTGGGATGGTGGTTGAGCAGTTCTTC. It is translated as CASSSGGMVVEQFF.

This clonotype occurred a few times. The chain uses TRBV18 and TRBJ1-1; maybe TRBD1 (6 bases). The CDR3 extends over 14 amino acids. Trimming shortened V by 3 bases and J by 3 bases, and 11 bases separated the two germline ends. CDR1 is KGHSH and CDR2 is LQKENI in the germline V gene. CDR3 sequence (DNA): TGTGCCAGCTCACCGTCAGGGGTGGACACTGAAGCTTTCTTT. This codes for CASSPSGVDTEAFF.

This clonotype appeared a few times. The CDR3 here is CASGLPLYNEQFF. DNA of the CDR3: TGTGCCAGCGGACTCCCACTCTACAATGAGCAGTTCTTC. The rearrangement joins TRBV12-3 or TRBV12-4 to TRBJ2-1; weak D call: TRBD2 (5 bases). CDR3 length: 13 residues. V lost 8 bases, J lost 3 bases, and 11 bases lay in between.

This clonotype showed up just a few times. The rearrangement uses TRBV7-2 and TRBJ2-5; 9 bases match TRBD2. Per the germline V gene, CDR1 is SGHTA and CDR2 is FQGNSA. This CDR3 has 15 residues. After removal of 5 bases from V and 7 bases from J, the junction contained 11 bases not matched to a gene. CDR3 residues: CASSVTASGAGTQYF. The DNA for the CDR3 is TGTGCCAGCAGCGTAACAGCTAGCGGGGCGGGGACCCAGTACTTC.

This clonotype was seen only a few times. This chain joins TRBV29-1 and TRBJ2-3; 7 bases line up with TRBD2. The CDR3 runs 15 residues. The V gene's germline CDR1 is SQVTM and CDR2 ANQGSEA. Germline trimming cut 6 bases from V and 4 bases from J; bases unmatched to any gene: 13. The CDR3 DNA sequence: TGCAGCGTCCGAGGGAGGGCTGGGGCTTCAGATACGCAGTATTTT. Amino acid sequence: CSVRGRAGASDTQYF.

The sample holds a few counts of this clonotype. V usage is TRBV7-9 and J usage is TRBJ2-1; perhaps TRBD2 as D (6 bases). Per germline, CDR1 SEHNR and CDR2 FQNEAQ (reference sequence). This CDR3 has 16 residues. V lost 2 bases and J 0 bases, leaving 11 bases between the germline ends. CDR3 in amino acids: CASSLTVAVSYNEQFF. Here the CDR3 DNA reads TGTGCCAGCAGCTTAACCGTAGCGGTCTCCTACAATGAGCAGTTCTTC. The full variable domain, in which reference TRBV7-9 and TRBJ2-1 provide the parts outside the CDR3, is DTGVSQNPRHKITKRGQNVTFRCDPISEHNRLYWYRQTLGQGPEFLTYFQNEAQLEKSRLLSDRFSAERPKGSFSTLEIQRTEQGDSAMYLCASSLTVAVSYNEQFFGPGTRLTVL.

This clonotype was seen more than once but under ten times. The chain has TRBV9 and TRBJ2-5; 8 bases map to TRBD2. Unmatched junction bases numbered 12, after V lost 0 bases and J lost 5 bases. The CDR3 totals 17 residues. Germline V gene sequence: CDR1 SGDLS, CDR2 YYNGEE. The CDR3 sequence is CASSVGPTGTSMETQYF. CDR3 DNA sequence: TGTGCCAGCAGCGTAGGTCCGACCGGGACTAGTATGGAGACCCAGTACTTC.

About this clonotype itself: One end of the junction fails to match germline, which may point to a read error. In DNA, the CDR3 is TGTGCCAGCGGTGAAGACGTTGGTGGGGGAAAACTGTTTTTT. Its protein product is CASGEDVGGGKLFF. The genes are TRBV2 and TRBJ1-4; D is possibly TRBD1 (5 bases). Germline values: CDR1 SNHLY, CDR2 FYNNEI. This CDR3 has 14 residues.

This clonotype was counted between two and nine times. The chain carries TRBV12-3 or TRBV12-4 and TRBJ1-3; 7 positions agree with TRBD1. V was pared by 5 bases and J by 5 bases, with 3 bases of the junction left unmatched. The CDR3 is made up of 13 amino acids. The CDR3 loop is CASSDRDRNTIYF. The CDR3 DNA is TGTGCCAGCAGTGACAGGGATCGAAACACCATATATTTT.

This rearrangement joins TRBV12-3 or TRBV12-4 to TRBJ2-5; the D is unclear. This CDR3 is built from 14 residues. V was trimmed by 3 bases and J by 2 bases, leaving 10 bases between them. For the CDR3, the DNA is TGTGCCAGCAGTTTCGCCTACCAACAAGAGACCCAGTACTTC. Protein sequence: CASSFAYQQETQYF.

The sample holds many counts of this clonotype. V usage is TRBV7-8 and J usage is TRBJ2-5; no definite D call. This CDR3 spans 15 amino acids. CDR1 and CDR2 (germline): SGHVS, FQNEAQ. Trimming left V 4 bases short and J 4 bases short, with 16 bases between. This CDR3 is CASSSGVGPRETQYF. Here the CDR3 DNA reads TGTGCCAGCAGCTCCGGTGTTGGTCCCAGAGAGACCCAGTACTTC.

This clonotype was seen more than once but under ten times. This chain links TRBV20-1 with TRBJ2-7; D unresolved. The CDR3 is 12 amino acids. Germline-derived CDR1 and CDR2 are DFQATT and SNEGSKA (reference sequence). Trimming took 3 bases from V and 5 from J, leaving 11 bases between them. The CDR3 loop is CSASGLVHEQYF. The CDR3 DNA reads TGCAGTGCTAGCGGTCTAGTACACGAGCAGTACTTC.

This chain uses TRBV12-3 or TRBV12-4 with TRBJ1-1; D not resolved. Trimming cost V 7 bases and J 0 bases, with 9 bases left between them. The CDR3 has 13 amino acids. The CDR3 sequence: CASTGGVNTEAFF. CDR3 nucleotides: TGTGCCAGCACTGGAGGTGTGAACACTGAAGCTTTCTTT.

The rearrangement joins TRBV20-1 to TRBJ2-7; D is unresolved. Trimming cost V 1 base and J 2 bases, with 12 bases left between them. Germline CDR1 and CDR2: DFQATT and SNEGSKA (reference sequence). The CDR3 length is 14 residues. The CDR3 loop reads CSARVWQPPYEQYF. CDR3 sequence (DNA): TGCAGTGCTAGAGTCTGGCAGCCCCCCTACGAGCAGTACTTC.

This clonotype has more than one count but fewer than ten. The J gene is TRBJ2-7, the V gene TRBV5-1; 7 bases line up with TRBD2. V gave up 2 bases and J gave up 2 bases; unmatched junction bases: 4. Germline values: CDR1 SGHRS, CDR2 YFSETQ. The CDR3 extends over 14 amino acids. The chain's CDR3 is CASSLLANAYEQYF. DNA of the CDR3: TGCGCCAGCAGCTTACTAGCGAACGCCTACGAGCAGTACTTC. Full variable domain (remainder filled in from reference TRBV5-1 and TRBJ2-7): KAGVTQTPRYLIKTRGQQVTLSCSPISGHRSVSWYQQTPGQGLQFLFEYFSETQRNKGNFPGRFSGRQFSNSRSEMNVSTLELGDSALYLCASSLLANAYEQYFGPGTRLTVT.

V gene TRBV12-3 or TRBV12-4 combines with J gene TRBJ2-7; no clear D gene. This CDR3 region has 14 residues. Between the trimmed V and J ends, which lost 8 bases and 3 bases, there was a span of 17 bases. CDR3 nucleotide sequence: TGTGCCAGCGTCCTAGAACCACACAACTACGAGCAGTACTTC. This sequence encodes CASVLEPHNYEQYF.

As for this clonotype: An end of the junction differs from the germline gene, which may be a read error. This chain's CDR3 is CCARGRTSGSTDTQYF. The CDR3 coding sequence is TGCTGTGCTAGAGGACGGACTAGCGGGAGTACAGATACGCAGTATTTT. This rearrangement joins TRBV20-1 to TRBJ2-3; 13 positions agree with TRBD2. CDR1 is DFQATT, CDR2 SNEGSKA, per germline (reference sequence). CDR3 length equals 16 residues.

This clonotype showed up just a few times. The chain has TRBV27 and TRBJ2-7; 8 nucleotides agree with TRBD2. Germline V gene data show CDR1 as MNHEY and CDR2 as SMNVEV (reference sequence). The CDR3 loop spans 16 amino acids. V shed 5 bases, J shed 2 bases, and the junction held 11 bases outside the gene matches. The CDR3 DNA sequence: TGTGCCAGCAGTGAACTTCAAAGCGGGAGACCCTACGAGCAGTACTTC. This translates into CASSELQSGRPYEQYF.

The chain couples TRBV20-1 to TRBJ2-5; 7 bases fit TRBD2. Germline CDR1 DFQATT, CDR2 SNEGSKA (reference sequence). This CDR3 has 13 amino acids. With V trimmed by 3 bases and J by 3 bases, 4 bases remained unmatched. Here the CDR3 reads CSASPGLEETQYF. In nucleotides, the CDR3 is TGCAGTGCTAGCCCCGGACTAGAAGAGACCCAGTACTTC.

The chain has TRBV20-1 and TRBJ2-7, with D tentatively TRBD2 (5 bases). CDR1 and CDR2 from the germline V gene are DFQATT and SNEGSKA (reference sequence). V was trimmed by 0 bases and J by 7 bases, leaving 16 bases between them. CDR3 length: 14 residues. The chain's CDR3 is CSARDARTPREQYF. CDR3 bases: TGCAGTGCTAGAGATGCGCGGACTCCTCGGGAGCAGTACTTC.